These 22 T cell receptor beta chains were sequenced from one sample in a study of cytomegalovirus exposure and HLA in healthy donors. This PCR relied on a set of 60 Vbeta primers and 13 Jbeta primers. The table came from immunoSEQ multiplex PCR; TCRdb's copy has only in-frame clones and leaves some out. The sample has more than 150,000 clones; 84% are singletons. The sequencing sample was made of PBMCs. These receptors all come from a girl aged 2 to 9 in good health and CMV-seropositive.

This chain connects TRBV5-1 to TRBJ1-1; TRBD1 matches at 7 bases. This CDR3 region has 14 residues. In germline, CDR1 is SGHRS, CDR2 YFSETQ. The V segment lost 5 bases and the J segment 5 bases; nucleotides outside the gene matches: 9. The CDR3 nucleotides read TGCGCCAGCAGTAAGGAGGGGGCAGGGACTGAAGCTTTCTTT. This gives the protein CASSKEGAGTEAFF. Combining the CDR3 with reference TRBV5-1 and TRBJ1-1 gives the whole variable domain KAGVTQTPRYLIKTRGQQVTLSCSPISGHRSVSWYQQTPGQGLQFLFEYFSETQRNKGNFPGRFSGRQFSNSRSEMNVSTLELGDSALYLCASSKEGAGTEAFFGQGTRLTVV.

The chain employs TRBV7-2 and TRBJ2-7; 8 bases match TRBD2. Germline trimming cut 5 bases from V and 0 bases from J; bases unmatched to any gene: 6. CDR3 length: 15 residues. Germline V CDR1 and CDR2: SGHTA, FQGNSA. This CDR3 reads CASSHQAGDSYEQYF. The CDR3 DNA follows: TGTGCCAGCAGCCACCAAGCGGGGGACTCCTACGAGCAGTACTTC.

The chain couples TRBV10-3 to TRBJ1-1, with D possibly matching TRBD1 (6 bases). The CDR3 loop spans 14 amino acids. The ends were cut back, 4 bases at V and 2 bases at J, with 11 bases in the middle. Germline loops: CDR1 ENHRY, CDR2 SYGVKD. The CDR3 bases are TGTGCCATCAGTGCTCAGGGGATAAACACTGAAGCTTTCTTT. It yields the protein CAISAQGINTEAFF.

The chain joins TRBV6-1 to TRBJ2-1, with D uncertain. The CDR3 covers 16 residues. V was cut by 4 bases and J by 3 bases, with 16 bases left in between. Per germline, CDR1 MNHNS and CDR2 SASEGT. The CDR3 DNA sequence: TGTGCCAGCAGTGTGGGTTTACAGCCCCTCTACAATGAGCAGTTCTTC. It encodes CASSVGLQPLYNEQFF.

The CDR3, as DNA: TGTGCCAGCAGCTTCCTCGGAGGCTGGGGCTACACCTTC. It codes for CASSFLGGWGYTF. The rearrangement links TRBV7-3 to TRBJ1-2; D is uncertain. CDR3 length: 13 residues. The V gene lost 3 bases and the J gene lost 8 bases, with 13 bases spanning the gap. In germline, CDR1 is SGHTA, CDR2 FQGTGA.

This chain joins TRBV2 and TRBJ1-6; D may be TRBD1 (6 bases). CDR1 SNHLY and CDR2 FYNNEI come from the germline V gene. Trimming shortened V by 7 bases and J by 10 bases, and 17 bases separated the two germline ends. The CDR3 loop spans 14 amino acids. CDR3 in amino acids: CASNRQVQASPLHF. The CDR3 DNA follows: TGTGCCAGCAACCGACAGGTACAGGCGTCACCCCTCCACTTT.

The chain carries TRBV5-1 and TRBJ2-3, with 7 bases matching TRBD2. V lost 4 bases to trimming and J lost 0 bases; unmatched junction nucleotides: 5. The V gene's germline CDR1 is SGHRS and CDR2 YFSETQ. The CDR3 has 15 amino acids. The CDR3 DNA sequence: TGCGCCAGCAGCCAAGTAGCGGGTAGCACAGATACGCAGTATTTT. This encodes CASSQVAGSTDTQYF. Variable domain in full (rest from reference TRBV5-1 and TRBJ2-3): KAGVTQTPRYLIKTRGQQVTLSCSPISGHRSVSWYQQTPGQGLQFLFEYFSETQRNKGNFPGRFSGRQFSNSRSEMNVSTLELGDSALYLCASSQVAGSTDTQYFGPGTRLTVL.

The chain couples TRBV2 to TRBJ2-1, with D maybe TRBD1 (5 bases). The CDR3 length is 13 residues. CDR1 is SNHLY, CDR2 FYNNEI, per germline. Trimming took 6 bases from V and 6 from J, leaving 12 bases between them. The CDR3 loop reads CASRERQINEQFF. The CDR3 DNA is TGTGCCAGCAGAGAAAGACAGATCAATGAGCAGTTCTTC.

This chain joins TRBV19 and TRBJ2-1, with TRBD2 identical over 10 bases. V was pared by 4 bases and J by 3 bases, with 6 bases of the junction left unmatched. The germline V gene encodes CDR1 LNHDA and CDR2 SQIVND (reference sequence). CDR3 length: 16 residues. The CDR3 here is CASSRRAGGLYNEQFF. In nucleotides, the CDR3 is TGTGCCAGTAGTAGGCGAGCGGGAGGGCTCTACAATGAGCAGTTCTTC.

The chain joins TRBV29-1 to TRBJ1-4, with D unresolved. The V gene lost 4 bases and the J gene lost 8 bases, with 14 bases spanning the gap. Germline CDR1 and CDR2: SQVTM and ANQGSEA. The CDR3 has 13 amino acids. This CDR3 is CSVVGHAGEKLFF. The CDR3 region has the DNA TGCAGCGTTGTTGGTCATGCGGGGGAAAAACTGTTTTTT.

V is TRBV11-2 and J is TRBJ1-3, with D tentatively TRBD1 (6 bases). In germline, CDR1 is SGHAT, CDR2 FQNNGV. With 3 bases removed from V and 2 bases from J, the gap between germline ends came to 11 bases. The CDR3 is 15 residues long. The CDR3 reads CASSFEQGPGNTIYF. CDR3 sequence (DNA): TGTGCCAGCAGCTTCGAACAGGGCCCTGGAAACACCATATATTTT.

The V call is TRBV10-3, the J call TRBJ2-5; D is perhaps TRBD2 (5 bases). This CDR3 is 13 amino acids long. The V gene's germline CDR1 is ENHRY and CDR2 SYGVKD. V was pared by 0 bases and J by 9 bases, with 11 bases between. As DNA, the CDR3 is TGTGCCATCAGTGAGTCGACCCCCGGGGCCCAGTACTTC. As protein: CAISESTPGAQYF.

The chain links TRBV28 to TRBJ2-7; possibly TRBD1 for D (6 bases). Deletions cut 5 bases from V and 2 bases from J, with 16 bases between. This CDR3 comprises 15 residues. Per the germline V gene, CDR1 is MDHEN and CDR2 is SYDVKM. The chain's CDR3 is CASSPGHRVTYEQYF. The CDR3 region has the DNA TGTGCCAGCAGTCCGGGACACCGAGTTACCTACGAGCAGTACTTC.

The chain combines TRBV9 with TRBJ2-7; TRBD2 matches at 11 bases. CDR1 and CDR2 from the germline V gene are SGDLS and YYNGEE. The CDR3 runs to 15 residues. V shed 3 bases, J shed 2 bases, and the junction held 4 bases outside the gene matches. This CDR3 is CASSAGTSGAYEQYF. The CDR3 DNA sequence: TGTGCCAGCAGCGCTGGGACTAGCGGCGCCTACGAGCAGTACTTC.

In DNA, the CDR3 is TGCGCCAGCAGCTCCCGGAGAGGACAAGAGACCCAGTACTTC. It encodes CASSSRRGQETQYF. This chain joins TRBV5-1 and TRBJ2-5; D is unresolved. CDR1 is SGHRS and CDR2 is YFSETQ in the germline V gene. This CDR3 spans 14 amino acids. Trimming left V 3 bases short and J 2 bases short, with 11 bases between. Combining the CDR3 with reference TRBV5-1 and TRBJ2-5 gives the whole variable domain KAGVTQTPRYLIKTRGQQVTLSCSPISGHRSVSWYQQTPGQGLQFLFEYFSETQRNKGNFPGRFSGRQFSNSRSEMNVSTLELGDSALYLCASSSRRGQETQYFGPGTRLLVL.

V and J are TRBV13 and TRBJ2-1; 11 bases map to TRBD2. The CDR3 spans 17 residues. Per germline, CDR1 PRHDT and CDR2 FYEKMQ (reference sequence). V trimming: 3 bases; J trimming: 8 bases; junction bases outside the gene matches: 12. The CDR3 region has the DNA TGTGCCAGCAGCTTTAGGACTAGCGGGCGTAGACCCGATGAGCAGTTCTTC. It translates to CASSFRTSGRRPDEQFF.

CDR3 amino acids: CASSLRQGLDSPLHF. In DNA form, the CDR3 reads TGTGCCAGCAGTTTGCGACAGGGACTGGATTCACCCCTCCACTTT. The chain links TRBV27 to TRBJ1-6; 7 bases align to TRBD1. With V trimmed by 3 bases and J by 8 bases, 7 bases remained unmatched. Germline V CDR1 and CDR2: MNHEY, SMNVEV (reference sequence). The CDR3 covers 15 residues.

The V call is TRBV4-2, the J call TRBJ2-1; the match to TRBD2 covers 10 bases. Germline values: CDR1 LGHNA, CDR2 YNFKEQ. This CDR3 has 17 amino acids. The V and J ends lost 2 bases and 9 bases, in that order; junction bases with no gene match: 13. The CDR3: CASSQRALAGELGEQFF. The CDR3 nucleotides are TGTGCCAGCAGCCAAAGGGCCCTAGCGGGAGAATTAGGTGAGCAGTTCTTC.

This chain connects TRBV10-1 to TRBJ1-2; 9 bases are shared with TRBD1. The ends lost 7 bases at V and 1 base at J; junction bases unmatched: 4. Germline values: CDR1 WNHNN, CDR2 SYGVQD (reference sequence). This CDR3 has 14 amino acids. This chain's CDR3 is CASILTGGNYGYTF. The CDR3 DNA sequence: TGCGCCAGCATCCTGACAGGGGGTAACTATGGCTACACCTTC.

The chain joins TRBV7-2 to TRBJ1-5, with D perhaps matching TRBD1 (6 bases). The CDR3 runs to 16 residues. The germline V and J ends were trimmed by 5 bases and 4 bases, with 18 bases remaining between them. CDR1 is SGHTA, CDR2 FQGNSA, per germline. For the CDR3, the DNA is TGTGCCAGCAGCCCACTCCGACAGGACAATAATCAGCCCCAGCATTTT. It translates to CASSPLRQDNNQPQHF. The complete variable domain, with remaining parts taken from reference TRBV7-2 and TRBJ1-5, reads GAGVSQSPSNKVTEKGKDVELRCDPISGHTALYWYRQSLGQGLEFLIYFQGNSAPDKSGLPSDRFSAERTGGSVSTLTIQRTQQEDSAVYLCASSPLRQDNNQPQHFGDGTRLSIL.

This sequence joins TRBV5-4 and TRBJ2-3, with 16 bases fitting TRBD2. The germline V gene has CDR1 SGHNT and CDR2 YYREEE (reference sequence). Trimming cost V 3 bases and J 2 bases; bases outside gene matches: 6. CDR3 length: 18 amino acids. The CDR3 DNA reads TGTGCCAGCAGCTACGGGACTAGCGGGAGGGCCATCACAGATACGCAGTATTTT. Its translation: CASSYGTSGRAITDTQYF. Full variable domain (remainder filled in from reference TRBV5-4 and TRBJ2-3): ETGVTQSPTHLIKTRGQQVTLRCSSQSGHNTVSWYQQALGQGPQFIFQYYREEENGRGNFPPRFSGLQFPNYSSELNVNALELDDSALYLCASSYGTSGRAITDTQYFGPGTRLTVL.

The chain employs TRBV5-1 and TRBJ1-1; unclear D gene. CDR1 SGHRS and CDR2 YFSETQ come from the germline V gene. Trimming left V 0 bases short and J 4 bases short, with 7 bases between. The CDR3 spans 13 residues. The CDR3, as DNA: TGCGCCAGCAGCTTGGCCGAGGGCACTGAAGCTTTCTTT. Translated: CASSLAEGTEAFF.